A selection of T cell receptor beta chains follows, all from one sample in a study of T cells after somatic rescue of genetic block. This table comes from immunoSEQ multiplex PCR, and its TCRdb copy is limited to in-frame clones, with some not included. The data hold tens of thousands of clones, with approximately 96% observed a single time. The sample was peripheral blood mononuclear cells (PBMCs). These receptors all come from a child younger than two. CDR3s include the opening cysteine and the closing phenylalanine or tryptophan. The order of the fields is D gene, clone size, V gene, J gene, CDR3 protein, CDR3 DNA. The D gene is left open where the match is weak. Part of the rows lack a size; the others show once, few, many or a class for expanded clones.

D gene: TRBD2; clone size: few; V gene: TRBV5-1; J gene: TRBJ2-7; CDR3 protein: CASSLTLAGRDYEQYF; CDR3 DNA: TGCGCCAGCAGCCTGACCCTAGCGGGACGAGACTACGAGCAGTACTTC
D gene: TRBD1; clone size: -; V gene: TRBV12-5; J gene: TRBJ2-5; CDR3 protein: CASGLGQGGTQYF; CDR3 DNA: TGTGCTAGTGGTTTGGGACAGGGGGGGACCCAGTACTTC
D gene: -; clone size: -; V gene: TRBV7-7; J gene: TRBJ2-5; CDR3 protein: CASSLAGGLGLETQYF; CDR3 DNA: TGTGCTAGCAGCTTAGCAGGGGGACTAGGTTTGGAGACCCAGTACTTC
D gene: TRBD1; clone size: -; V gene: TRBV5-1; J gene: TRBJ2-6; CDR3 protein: CASSLVQGTGANVLTF; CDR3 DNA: TGCGCCAGCAGCTTGGTACAGGGGACTGGGGCCAACGTCCTGACTTTC
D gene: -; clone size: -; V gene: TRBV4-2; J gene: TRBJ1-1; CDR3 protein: CASSQARGNTEAFF; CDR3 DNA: TGTGCCAGCAGCCAAGCCAGGGGGAACACTGAAGCTTTCTTT
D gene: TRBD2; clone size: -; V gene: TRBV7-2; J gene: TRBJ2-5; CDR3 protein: CASSSPSGRARETQYF; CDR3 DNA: TGTGCCAGCAGCTCACCTAGCGGGAGGGCCCGGGAGACCCAGTACTTC
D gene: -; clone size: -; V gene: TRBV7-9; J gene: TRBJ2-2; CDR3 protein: CASSWTGTEGAGELFF; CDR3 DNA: TGTGCCAGCAGCTGGACCGGGACGGAAGGGGCCGGGGAGCTGTTTTTT
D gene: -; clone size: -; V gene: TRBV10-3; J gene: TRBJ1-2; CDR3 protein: CAIRGSVLRIDGYTF; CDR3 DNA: TGTGCCATCAGGGGTAGCGTCCTAAGAATTGACGGCTACACCTTC
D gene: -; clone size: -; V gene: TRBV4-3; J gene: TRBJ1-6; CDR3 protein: CASSQDRASLNSPLHF; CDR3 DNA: TGCGCCAGCAGCCAAGATAGGGCAAGTTTAAATTCACCCCTCCACTTT
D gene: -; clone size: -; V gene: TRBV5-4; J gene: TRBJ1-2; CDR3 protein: CASSPDGGYGYTF; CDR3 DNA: TGTGCCAGCAGCCCGGACGGGGGCTATGGCTACACCTTC
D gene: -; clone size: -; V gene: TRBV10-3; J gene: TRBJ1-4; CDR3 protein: CAIGGKDEKLFF; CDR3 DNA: TGTGCCATCGGGGGGAAAGATGAAAAACTGTTTTTT
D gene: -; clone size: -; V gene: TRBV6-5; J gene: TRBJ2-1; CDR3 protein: CASSSLANPYNEQFF; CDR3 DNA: TGTGCCAGCAGTTCCCTAGCGAACCCCTACAATGAGCAGTTCTTC
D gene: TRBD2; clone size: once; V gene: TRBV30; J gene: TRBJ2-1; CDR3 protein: CAWSGTSGYNEQFF; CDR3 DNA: TGTGCCTGGAGTGGGACTAGCGGGTACAATGAGCAGTTCTTC
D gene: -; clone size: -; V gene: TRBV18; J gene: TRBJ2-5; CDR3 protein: CASSPLELETQYF; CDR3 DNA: TGTGCCAGCTCACCGCTAGAGCTGGAGACCCAGTACTTC
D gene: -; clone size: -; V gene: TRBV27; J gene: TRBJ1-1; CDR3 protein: CASSLSIGNTEAFF; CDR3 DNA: TGTGCCAGCAGTTTATCGATCGGGAACACTGAAGCTTTCTTT
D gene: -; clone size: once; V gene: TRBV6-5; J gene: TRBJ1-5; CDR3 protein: CASSYSKGNQPQHF; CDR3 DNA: TGTGCCAGCAGTTACTCGAAAGGGAATCAGCCCCAGCATTTT
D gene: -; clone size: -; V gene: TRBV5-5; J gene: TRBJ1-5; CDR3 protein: CASSLKVSNQPQHF; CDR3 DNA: TGTGCCAGCAGCCTCAAGGTCAGCAATCAGCCCCAGCATTTT
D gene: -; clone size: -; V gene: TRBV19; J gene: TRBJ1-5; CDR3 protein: CASSNRVVSNQPQHF; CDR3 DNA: TGTGCCAGTAGTAACAGAGTCGTTAGCAATCAGCCCCAGCATTTT